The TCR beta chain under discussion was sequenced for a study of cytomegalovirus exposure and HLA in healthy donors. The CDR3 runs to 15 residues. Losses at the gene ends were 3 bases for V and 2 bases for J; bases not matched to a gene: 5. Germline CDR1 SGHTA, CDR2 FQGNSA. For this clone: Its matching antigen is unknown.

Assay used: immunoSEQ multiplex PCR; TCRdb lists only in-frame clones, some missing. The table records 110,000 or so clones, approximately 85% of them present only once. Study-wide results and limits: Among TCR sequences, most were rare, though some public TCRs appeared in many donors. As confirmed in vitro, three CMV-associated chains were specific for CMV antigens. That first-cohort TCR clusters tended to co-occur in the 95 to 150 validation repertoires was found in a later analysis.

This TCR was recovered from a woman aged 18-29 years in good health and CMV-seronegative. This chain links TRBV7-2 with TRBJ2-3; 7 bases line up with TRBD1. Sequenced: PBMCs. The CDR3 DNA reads TGTGCCAGCAGCTTGACAGGGCACCCCACAGATACGCAGTATTTT. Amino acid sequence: CASSLTGHPTDTQYF.